This T cell receptor (beta chain) was sequenced during a study of blood T cell repertoires in COVID-19. This table comes from immunoSEQ multiplex PCR, and its TCRdb copy is limited to in-frame clones, with some not included. The sample shows roughly 31,000 clones, around 91% of them seen only once. Sequenced: peripheral blood. The receptor's source is a man between 60 and 75 years old with acute or convalescent COVID-19.

CDR3 coding DNA: TGTGCCGGATCCAGAACAGGGGCGGACACTGAAGCTTTCTTT. Its protein is CAGSRTGADTEAFF. This rearrangement joins TRBV6-5 to TRBJ1-1; 7 bases fit TRBD1. V was clipped by 11 bases and J by 3 bases; unmatched bases: 12. The CDR3 runs 14 residues. Germline CDR1 MNHEY, CDR2 SVGAGI.